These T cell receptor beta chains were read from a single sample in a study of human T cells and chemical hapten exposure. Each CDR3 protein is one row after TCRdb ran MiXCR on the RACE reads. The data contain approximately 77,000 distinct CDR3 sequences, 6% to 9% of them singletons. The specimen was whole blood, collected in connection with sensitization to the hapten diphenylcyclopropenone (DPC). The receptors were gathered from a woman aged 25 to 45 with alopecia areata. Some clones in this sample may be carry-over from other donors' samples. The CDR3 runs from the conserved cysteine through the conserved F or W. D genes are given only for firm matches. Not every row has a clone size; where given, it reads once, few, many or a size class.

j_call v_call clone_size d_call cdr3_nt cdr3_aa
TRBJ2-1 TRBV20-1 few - TGCAGTGCTAGGCGCGCGGCCCATGAGCAGTTCTTC CSARRAAHEQFF
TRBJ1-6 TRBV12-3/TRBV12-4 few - TGTGCCAGCAGGACAGGCTTCTATAATTCACCCCTCCACTTT CASRTGFYNSPLHF
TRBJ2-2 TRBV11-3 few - TGTGCCAGCAGCTTGCTCCAGGGCACCGGGGAGCTGTTTTTT CASSLLQGTGELFF
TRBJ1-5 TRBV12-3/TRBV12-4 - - TGTGCCAGCAGTTCGAGCCCGCAACGGGGTCAGCCCCAGCATTTT CASSSSPQRGQPQHF
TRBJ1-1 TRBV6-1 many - TGTGCCAGCAGCCCACACCCGGCGGGCGGAGTCATGAACACTGAAGCTTTCTTT CASSPHPAGGVMNTEAFF
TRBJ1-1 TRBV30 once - TGTGCCTGGAGGGAGGAAGGTAACCGGAACACTGAAGCTTTCTTT CAWREEGNRNTEAFF
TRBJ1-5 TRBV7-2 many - TGTGCCAGCAGCTTCAGAACCAGCAATCAGCCCCAGCATTTT CASSFRTSNQPQHF
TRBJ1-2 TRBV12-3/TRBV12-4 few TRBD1 TGTGCCAGCAGTTTAGCCTCCGGGACAGGGGGCAAATTGGGCTATGGCTACACCTTC CASSLASGTGGKLGYGYTF
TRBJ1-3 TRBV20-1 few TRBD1 TGCAGTGCTAGTCGTGGACAGGCGTACTCTGGAAACACCATATATTTT CSASRGQAYSGNTIYF
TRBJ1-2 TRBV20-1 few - TGCAGTGCTAGAGATCAGGGACGATCCGATGGCTACACCTTC CSARDQGRSDGYTF
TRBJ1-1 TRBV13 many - TGTGCCAGCAGCTGGTCAGCGGGGAACACTGAAGCTTTCTTT CASSWSAGNTEAFF
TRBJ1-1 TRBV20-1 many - TGCAGTGCTAGCAGGGTAGTGAGCACTGAAGCTTTCTTT CSASRVVSTEAFF
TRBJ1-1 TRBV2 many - TGTGCCAGCGTTGAGATGAACACTGAAGCTTTCTTT CASVEMNTEAFF
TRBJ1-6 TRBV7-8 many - TGTGCCAGCAGCTCCGGTAATTCACCCCTCCACTTT CASSSGNSPLHF
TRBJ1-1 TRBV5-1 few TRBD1 TGCGCCAGCAGCATTGCGGACAGGGCGAACACTGAAGCTTTCTTT CASSIADRANTEAFF
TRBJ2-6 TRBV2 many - TGTGCCAGCAGCGCCTACAGGGAAGGGGCCAACGTCCTGACTTTC CASSAYREGANVLTF
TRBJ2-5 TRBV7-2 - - TGTGCCAGCAGCTTATTGGGGACTCAAGCACAAGAGACCCAGTACTTC CASSLLGTQAQETQYF
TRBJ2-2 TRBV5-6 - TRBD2 TGTGCCAGCAGCTTCACTAGCGGGGGGTACGCGAACACCGGGGATCTGTTTTTT CASSFTSGGYANTGDLFF
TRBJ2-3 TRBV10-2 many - TGCGCCAGCAGTGGGCCGGCTACGGGGACAGATACGCAGTATTTT CASSGPATGTDTQYF
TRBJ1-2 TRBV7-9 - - TGTGCCAGCAGCTCCTGGATCTATGGCTACACCTTC CASSSWIYGYTF
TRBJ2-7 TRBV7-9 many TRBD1 TGTGCCAGCAGTTCACGATCCGGGACAGGGGGCAGCTACGAGCAGTACTTC CASSSRSGTGGSYEQYF
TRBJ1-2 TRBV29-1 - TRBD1 TGCAGCGTTGAAGGTGGGACAGGTGGCTACACCTTC CSVEGGTGGYTF
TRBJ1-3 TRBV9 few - TGTGCCAGCAGCGTAGAAGGCAACTCTGGAAACACCATATATTTT CASSVEGNSGNTIYF
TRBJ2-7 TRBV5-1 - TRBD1 TGCGCCAGCAGCAAAAAACCACAGGGGGCTAGCTACGAGCAGTACTTC CASSKKPQGASYEQYF
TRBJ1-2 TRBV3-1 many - TGTGCCAGCAGCCAATACAGGGAATATGGCTACACCTTC CASSQYREYGYTF
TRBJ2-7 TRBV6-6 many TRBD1 TGTGCCAGCAGTTATCCGGGACAGGCGGGGTACGAGCAGTACTTC CASSYPGQAGYEQYF